One sample yielded the 3 T cell receptor beta chains listed below, sequenced in a study of blood T cell repertoires in COVID-19. Method: immunoSEQ multiplex PCR; TCRdb's copy keeps in-frame clones and lacks some. The sample has 250,000 to 350,000 clones; roughly 80% are singletons. Sequencing used peripheral blood. All receptors come from a human donor with COVID-19, enrolled during active disease. The donor label of this sample is uncertain.

In its sample, this clone was seen once. The rearrangement links TRBV19 to TRBJ2-4, with 13 bases identical to TRBD2. The CDR3 runs to 19 residues. Trimming cost V 4 bases and J 0 bases; bases outside gene matches: 9. The germline CDR1 and CDR2 sequences are LNHDA and SQIVND (reference sequence). CDR3 in amino acids: CASSTRLAGGVLAKNIQYF. The CDR3, as DNA: TGTGCCAGTAGTACGCGACTAGCGGGAGGCGTTCTAGCCAAAAACATTCAGTACTTC.

The chain couples TRBV30 to TRBJ2-5; 7 nucleotides align to TRBD1. This CDR3 spans 13 amino acids. V lost 4 bases, J lost 4 bases, and 6 bases stayed unmatched. Germline V gives CDR1 GTSNPN, CDR2 SVGIG (reference sequence). The CDR3 DNA follows: TGTGCCTGGACGACAGGGTCGGGAGAGACCCAGTACTTC. Protein product: CAWTTGSGETQYF.

The gene calls are TRBV12-3 or TRBV12-4 and TRBJ1-1; D is unresolved. V lost 7 bases and J lost 4, with 4 bases in between. This CDR3 has 10 amino acids. CDR3 in DNA: TGTGCCAGCACTCCCACTGAAGCTTTCTTT. This translates into CASTPTEAFF.